This note documents a single T cell receptor (beta chain) sequence. Antigen: not known. These data come from a study of cytomegalovirus exposure and HLA in healthy donors. For the study at large: Earlier sequencing of 150 million to 200 million T cells yielded 120 million or so unique TCR beta sequences. General study results and limits: Sequencing likely generated an artifact that appeared as a cluster of highly shared sequence variants. Analysis was performed later, and it showed HLA-associated TCR beta chains to be more clonally expanded than equally common others.

Primers included in the PCR were 60 Vbeta and 13 Jbeta primers. The table came from immunoSEQ multiplex PCR; TCRdb's copy has only in-frame clones and leaves some out. The sample shows about 80,000 clones, around 77% of them seen only once. In germline, CDR1 is MNHNS, CDR2 SASEGT. V was pared by 8 bases and J by 4 bases, with 11 bases of the junction left unmatched. This CDR3 is 15 amino acids long. Each donor was healthy, and each was a bone marrow donor. The chain is built from TRBV6-1 and TRBJ1-1; 9 bases map to TRBD1. The receptor's source is a woman aged 40 to 49 in good health and CMV-seropositive. Specimen: PBMCs. The CDR3 DNA follows: TGTGCCAGCGAGTTACAGGGGGCAACGGGCACTGAAGCTTTCTTT. Encoded protein: CASELQGATGTEAFF.